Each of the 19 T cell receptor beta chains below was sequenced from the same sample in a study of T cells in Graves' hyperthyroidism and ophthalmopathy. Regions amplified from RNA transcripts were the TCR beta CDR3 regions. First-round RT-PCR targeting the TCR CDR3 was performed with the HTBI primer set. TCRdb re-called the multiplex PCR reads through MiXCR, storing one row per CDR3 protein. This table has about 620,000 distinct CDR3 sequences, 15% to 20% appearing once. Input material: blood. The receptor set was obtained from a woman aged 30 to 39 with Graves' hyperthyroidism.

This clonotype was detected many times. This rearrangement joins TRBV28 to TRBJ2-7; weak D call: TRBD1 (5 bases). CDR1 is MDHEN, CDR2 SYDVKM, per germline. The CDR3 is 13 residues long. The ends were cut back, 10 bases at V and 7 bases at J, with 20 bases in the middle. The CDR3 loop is CATKGPNKREQYF. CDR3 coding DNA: TGTGCCACCAAGGGGCCGAATAAGAGAGAGCAGTACTTC.

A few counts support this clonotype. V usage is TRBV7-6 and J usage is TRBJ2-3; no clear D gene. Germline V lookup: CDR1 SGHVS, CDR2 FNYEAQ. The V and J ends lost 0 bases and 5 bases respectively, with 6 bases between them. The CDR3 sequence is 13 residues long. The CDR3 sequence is CASSLAQRDTQYF. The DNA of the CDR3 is TGTGCCAGCAGCTTAGCGCAAAGAGATACGCAGTATTTT.

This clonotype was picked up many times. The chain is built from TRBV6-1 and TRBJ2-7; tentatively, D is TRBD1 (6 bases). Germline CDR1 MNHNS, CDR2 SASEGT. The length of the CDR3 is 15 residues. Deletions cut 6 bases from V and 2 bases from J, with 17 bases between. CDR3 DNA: TGTGCCAGCAGAGATGGGACACATGGGGCCTACGAGCAGTACTTC. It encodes CASRDGTHGAYEQYF.

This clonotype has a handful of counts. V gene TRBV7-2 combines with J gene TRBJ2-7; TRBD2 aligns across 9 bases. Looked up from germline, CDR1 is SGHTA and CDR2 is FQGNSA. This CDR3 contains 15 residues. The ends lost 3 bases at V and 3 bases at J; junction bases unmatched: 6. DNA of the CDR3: TGTGCCAGCAGCTTCCTAGCGGGGACATACTACGAGCAGTACTTC. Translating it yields CASSFLAGTYYEQYF.

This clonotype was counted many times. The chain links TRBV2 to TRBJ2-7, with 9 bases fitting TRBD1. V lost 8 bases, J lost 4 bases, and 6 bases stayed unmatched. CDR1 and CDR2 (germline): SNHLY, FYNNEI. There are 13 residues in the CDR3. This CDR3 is CASGSQGAYEQYF. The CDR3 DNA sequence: TGTGCCAGCGGGTCACAGGGGGCTTACGAGCAGTACTTC.

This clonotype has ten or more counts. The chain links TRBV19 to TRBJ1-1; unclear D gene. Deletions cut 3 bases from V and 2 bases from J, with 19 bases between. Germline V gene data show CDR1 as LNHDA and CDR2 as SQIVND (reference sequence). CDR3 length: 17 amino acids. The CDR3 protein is CASSMTLWVVANTEAFF. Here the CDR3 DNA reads TGTGCCAGTAGTATGACCCTGTGGGTGGTAGCTAACACTGAAGCTTTCTTT.

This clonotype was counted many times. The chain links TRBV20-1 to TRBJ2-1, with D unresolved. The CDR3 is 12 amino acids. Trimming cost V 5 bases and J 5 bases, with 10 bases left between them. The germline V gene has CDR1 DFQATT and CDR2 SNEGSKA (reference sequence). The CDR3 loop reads CSALGRNNEQFF. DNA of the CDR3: TGCAGTGCTCTAGGACGCAACAATGAGCAGTTCTTC.

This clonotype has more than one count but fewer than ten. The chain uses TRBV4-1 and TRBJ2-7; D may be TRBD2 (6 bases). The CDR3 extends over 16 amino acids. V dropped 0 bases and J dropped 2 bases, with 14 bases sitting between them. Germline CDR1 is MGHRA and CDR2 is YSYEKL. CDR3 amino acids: CASSQDGPSAAYEQYF. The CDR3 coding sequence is TGCGCCAGCAGCCAAGATGGTCCTAGCGCAGCCTACGAGCAGTACTTC.

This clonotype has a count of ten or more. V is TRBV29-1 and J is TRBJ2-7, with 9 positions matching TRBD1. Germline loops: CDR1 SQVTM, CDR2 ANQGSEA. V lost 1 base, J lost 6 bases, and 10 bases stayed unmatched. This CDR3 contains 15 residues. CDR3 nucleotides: TGCAGCGTTGAAGCGGCGGGGGACAGGGAGTTCGAGCAGTACTTC. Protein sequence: CSVEAAGDREFEQYF.

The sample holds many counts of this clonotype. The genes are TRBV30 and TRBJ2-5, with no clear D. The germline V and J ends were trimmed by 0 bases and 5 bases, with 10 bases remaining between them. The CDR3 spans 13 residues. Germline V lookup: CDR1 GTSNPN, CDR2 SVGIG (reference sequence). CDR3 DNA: TGTGCCTGGAGTGTACTAAGTGGGGAGACCCAGTACTTC. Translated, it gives CAWSVLSGETQYF.

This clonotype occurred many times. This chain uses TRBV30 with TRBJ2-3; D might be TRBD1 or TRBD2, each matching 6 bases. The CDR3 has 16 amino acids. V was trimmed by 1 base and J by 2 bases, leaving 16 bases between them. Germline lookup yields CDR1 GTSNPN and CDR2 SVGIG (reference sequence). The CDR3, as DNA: TGTGCCTGGAGTGGGGTGGAGGGGGAAACCACAGATACGCAGTATTTT. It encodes CAWSGVEGETTDTQYF.

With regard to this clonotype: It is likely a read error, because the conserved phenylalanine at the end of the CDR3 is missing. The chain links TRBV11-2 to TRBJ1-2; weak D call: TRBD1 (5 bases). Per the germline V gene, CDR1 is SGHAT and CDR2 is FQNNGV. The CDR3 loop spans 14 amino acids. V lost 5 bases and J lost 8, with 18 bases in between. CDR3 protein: CASSSQPGLGGYTL. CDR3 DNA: TGTGCCAGCAGCAGTCAACCGGGACTAGGCGGCTACACCCTC.

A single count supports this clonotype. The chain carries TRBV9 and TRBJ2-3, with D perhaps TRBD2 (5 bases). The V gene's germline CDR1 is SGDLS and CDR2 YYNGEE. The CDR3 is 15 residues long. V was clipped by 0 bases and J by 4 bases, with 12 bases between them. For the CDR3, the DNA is TGTGCCAGCAGCGTAGACGGGGTCGGGCCAGATACGCAGTATTTT. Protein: CASSVDGVGPDTQYF.

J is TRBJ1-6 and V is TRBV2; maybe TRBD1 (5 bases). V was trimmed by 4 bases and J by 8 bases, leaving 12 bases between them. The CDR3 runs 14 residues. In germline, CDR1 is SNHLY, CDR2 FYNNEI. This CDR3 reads CASSGPGWDSPLHF. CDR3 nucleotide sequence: TGTGCCAGCAGTGGCCCAGGGTGGGATTCACCCCTCCACTTT.

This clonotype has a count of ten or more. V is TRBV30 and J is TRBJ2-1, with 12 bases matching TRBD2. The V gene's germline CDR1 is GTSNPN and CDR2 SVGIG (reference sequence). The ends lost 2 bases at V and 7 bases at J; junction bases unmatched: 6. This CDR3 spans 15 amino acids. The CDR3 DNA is TGTGCCTGGAGTATCGGACTAGCGGGAATGAATGAGCAGTTCTTC. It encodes CAWSIGLAGMNEQFF.

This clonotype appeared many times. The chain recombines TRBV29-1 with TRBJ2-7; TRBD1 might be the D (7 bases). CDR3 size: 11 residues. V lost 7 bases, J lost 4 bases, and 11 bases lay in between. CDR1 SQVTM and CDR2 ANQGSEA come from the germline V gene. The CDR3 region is CSGGTEYEQYF. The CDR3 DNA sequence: TGCAGCGGCGGGACAGAGTACGAGCAGTACTTC.

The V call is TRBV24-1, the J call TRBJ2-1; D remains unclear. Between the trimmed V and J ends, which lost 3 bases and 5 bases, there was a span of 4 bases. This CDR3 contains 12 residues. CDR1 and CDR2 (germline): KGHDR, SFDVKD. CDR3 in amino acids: CATSDVNNEQFF. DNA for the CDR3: TGTGCCACCAGTGATGTTAACAATGAGCAGTTCTTC.

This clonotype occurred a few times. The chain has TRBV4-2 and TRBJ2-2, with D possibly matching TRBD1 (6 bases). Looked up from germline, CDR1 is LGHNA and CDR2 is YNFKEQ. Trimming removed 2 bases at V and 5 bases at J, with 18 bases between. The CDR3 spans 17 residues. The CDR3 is CASSQWEQQGHTGELFF. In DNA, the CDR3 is TGTGCCAGCAGCCAATGGGAGCAACAGGGCCATACCGGGGAGCTGTTTTTT.

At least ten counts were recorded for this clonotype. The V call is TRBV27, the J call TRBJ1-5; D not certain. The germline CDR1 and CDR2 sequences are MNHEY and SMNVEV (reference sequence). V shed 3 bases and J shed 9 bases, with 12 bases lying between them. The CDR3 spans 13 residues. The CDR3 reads CASSFSESRPQHF. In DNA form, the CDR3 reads TGTGCCAGCAGTTTCTCCGAATCCCGGCCCCAGCATTTT.